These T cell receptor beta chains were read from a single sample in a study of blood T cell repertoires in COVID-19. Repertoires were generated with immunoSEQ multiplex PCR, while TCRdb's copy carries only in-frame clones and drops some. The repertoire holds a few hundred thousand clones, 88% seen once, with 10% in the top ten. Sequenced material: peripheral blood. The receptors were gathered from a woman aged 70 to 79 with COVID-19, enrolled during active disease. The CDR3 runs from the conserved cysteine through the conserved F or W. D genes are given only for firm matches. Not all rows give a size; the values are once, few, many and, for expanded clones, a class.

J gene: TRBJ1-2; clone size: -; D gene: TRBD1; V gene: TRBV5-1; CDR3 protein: CASSPGTGNYGYTF; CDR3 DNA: TGCGCCAGCAGCCCGGGGACAGGCAACTATGGCTACACCTTC
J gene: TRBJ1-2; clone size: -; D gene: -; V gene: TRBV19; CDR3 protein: CASSIRPRSGQNYGYTF; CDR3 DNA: TGTGCCAGTAGTATCAGGCCGAGAAGTGGGCAGAACTATGGCTACACCTTC
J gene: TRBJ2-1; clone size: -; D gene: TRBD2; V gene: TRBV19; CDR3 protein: CASSIGVAGGPSNEQFF; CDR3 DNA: TGTGCCAGTAGTATCGGGGTAGCGGGAGGGCCAAGCAATGAGCAGTTCTTC
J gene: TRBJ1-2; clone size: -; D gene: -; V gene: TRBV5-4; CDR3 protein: CASSLTEVGGYTF; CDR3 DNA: TGTGCCAGCAGCCTAACGGAGGTTGGAGGCTACACCTTC
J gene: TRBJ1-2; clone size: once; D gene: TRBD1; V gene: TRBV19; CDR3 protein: CASNPARQGLRGYTF; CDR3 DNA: TGTGCCAGTAACCCTGCCCGACAGGGTCTCAGGGGCTACACCTTC
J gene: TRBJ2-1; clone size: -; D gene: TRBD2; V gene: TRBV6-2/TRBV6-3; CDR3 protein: CASSYSREVGHEQFF; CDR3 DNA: TGTGCCAGCAGTTACTCGCGGGAGGTCGGCCATGAGCAGTTCTTC
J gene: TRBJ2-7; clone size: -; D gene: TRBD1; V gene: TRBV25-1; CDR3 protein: CASRPGQGAYEQYF; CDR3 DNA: TGTGCCAGCAGGCCGGGACAGGGGGCCTACGAGCAGTACTTC
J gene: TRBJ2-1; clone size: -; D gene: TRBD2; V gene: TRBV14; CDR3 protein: CASSQVWGTSTFF; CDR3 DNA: TGTGCCAGCAGCCAAGTTTGGGGGACTAGCACGTTCTTC
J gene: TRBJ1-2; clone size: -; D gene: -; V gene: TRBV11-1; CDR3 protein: CASSWGTGTKGYTF; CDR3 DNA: TGTGCCAGCAGCTGGGGAACAGGGACCAAGGGCTACACCTTC
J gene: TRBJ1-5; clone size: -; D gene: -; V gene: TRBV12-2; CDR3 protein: CASRLGQGRQPQHF; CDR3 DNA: TGTGCAAGTCGCTTAGGGCAGGGCAGGCAGCCCCAGCATTTT
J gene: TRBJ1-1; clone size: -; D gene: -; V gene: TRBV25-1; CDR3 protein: CASSQGANTEAFF; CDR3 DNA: TGTGCCAGCTCCCAGGGTGCGAACACTGAAGCTTTCTTT
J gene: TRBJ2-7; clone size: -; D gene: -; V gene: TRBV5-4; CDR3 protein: CASSLEAARAGEQYF; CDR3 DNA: TGTGCCAGCAGCTTGGAAGCGGCCCGAGCGGGCGAGCAGTACTTC
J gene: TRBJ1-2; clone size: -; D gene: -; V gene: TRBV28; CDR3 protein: CASSLPRVYGYTF; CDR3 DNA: TGTGCCAGCAGTTTGCCCAGGGTCTATGGCTACACCTTC
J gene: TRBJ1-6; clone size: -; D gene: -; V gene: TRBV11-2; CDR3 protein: CASSRSRGFYNSPLHF; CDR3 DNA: TGTGCCAGCAGCCGTAGTCGAGGGTTCTATAATTCACCCCTCCACTTT
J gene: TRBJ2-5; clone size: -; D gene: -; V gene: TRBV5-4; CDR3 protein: CASSLAGRDQETQYF; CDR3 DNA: TGTGCCAGCAGCTTGGCCGGCAGGGATCAAGAGACCCAGTACTTC
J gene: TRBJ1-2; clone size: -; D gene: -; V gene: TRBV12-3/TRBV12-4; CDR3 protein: CASSQGHPYGYTF; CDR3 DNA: TGTGCCAGCAGCCAGGGACACCCCTATGGCTACACCTTC
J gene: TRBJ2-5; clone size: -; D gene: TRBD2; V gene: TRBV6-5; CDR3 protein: CASSYGGRETQYF; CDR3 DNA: TGTGCCAGCAGTTACGGCGGGAGAGAGACCCAGTACTTC
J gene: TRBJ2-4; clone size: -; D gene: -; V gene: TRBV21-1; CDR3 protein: CASSTRWDGPRGNIQYF; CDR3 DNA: TGTGCCAGCAGCACCCGGTGGGACGGGCCGAGGGGGAACATTCAGTACTTC
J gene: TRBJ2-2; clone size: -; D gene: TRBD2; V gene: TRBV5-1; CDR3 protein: CASSLALAGGYNTGELFF; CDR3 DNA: TGCGCCAGCAGCTTGGCTTTGGCGGGAGGATACAACACCGGGGAGCTGTTTTTT
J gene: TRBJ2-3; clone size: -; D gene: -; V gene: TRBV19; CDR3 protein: CASSNPSDFLSSTDTQYF; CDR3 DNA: TGTGCCAGTAGCAATCCCTCGGACTTCCTATCTAGCACAGATACGCAGTATTTT